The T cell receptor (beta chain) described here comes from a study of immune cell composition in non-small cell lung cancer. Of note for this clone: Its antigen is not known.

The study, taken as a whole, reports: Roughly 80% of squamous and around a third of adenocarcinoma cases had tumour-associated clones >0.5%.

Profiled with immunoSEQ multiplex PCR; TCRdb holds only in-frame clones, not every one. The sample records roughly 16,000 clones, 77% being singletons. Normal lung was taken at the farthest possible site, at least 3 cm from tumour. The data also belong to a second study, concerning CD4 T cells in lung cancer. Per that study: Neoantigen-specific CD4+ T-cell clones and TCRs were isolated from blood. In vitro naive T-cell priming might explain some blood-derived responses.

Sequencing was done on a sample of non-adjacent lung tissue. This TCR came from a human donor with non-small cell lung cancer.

The CDR3 reads CASSLGISGANVLTF. CDR3 DNA: TGTGCCAGCAGCTTGGGAATCTCTGGGGCCAACGTCCTGACTTTC. The chain has TRBV5-4 and TRBJ2-6; D is undetermined. The CDR3 runs to 15 residues. Between the trimmed V and J ends, which lost 0 bases and 0 bases, there was a span of 4 bases. Looked up from germline, CDR1 is SGHNT and CDR2 is YYREEE (reference sequence).